This is a list of T cell receptor beta chains from one sample in a study of cytomegalovirus exposure and HLA in healthy donors. Generated by immunoSEQ multiplex PCR, the TCRdb table keeps only in-frame clones and is missing some. This table holds around 210,000 clones, approximately 85% found once. Input material: PBMCs. The receptor source for this set is a girl aged 2 to 10 in good health and CMV-seronegative. The CDR3 runs from the conserved cysteine through the conserved F or W. The order of the fields is clone size, D gene, J gene, V gene, CDR3 DNA, CDR3 protein. The D gene is left open where the match is weak. Clone size is shown for a subset of rows, as once, few, many or a class of expanded clone.

size: few; D: TRBD2; J: TRBJ2-3; V: TRBV5-6; DNA: TGTGCCAGCAGCCCATTAGCGGGGATCACAGATACGCAGTATTTT; CDR3: CASSPLAGITDTQYF
size: NA; D: TRBD2; J: TRBJ2-7; V: TRBV5-1; DNA: TGCGCCAGCAGCTTGGCGGGGACTAGCGAAACCTACGAGCAGTACTTC; CDR3: CASSLAGTSETYEQYF
size: NA; D: NA; J: TRBJ2-3; V: TRBV6-6; DNA: TGTGCCAGCAACCGACTAGTTACAGATACGCAGTATTTT; CDR3: CASNRLVTDTQYF
size: NA; D: NA; J: TRBJ2-7; V: TRBV5-6; DNA: TGTGCCAGCAGCCCCGGGACCTACGAGCAGTACTTC; CDR3: CASSPGTYEQYF
size: NA; D: NA; J: TRBJ1-2; V: TRBV6-5; DNA: TGTGCCAGCAGTTACTCAGCAGGCCGAGAATTCTATGGCTACACCTTC; CDR3: CASSYSAGREFYGYTF
size: NA; D: NA; J: TRBJ2-1; V: TRBV2; DNA: TGTGCCAGCAAGTTATTGGAGTTGCTTGAGCAGTTCTTC; CDR3: CASKLLELLEQFF
size: NA; D: TRBD2; J: TRBJ2-3; V: TRBV5-1; DNA: TGCGCCAGCAGCCATTCCCTAGCGGGGGGCTATATTAGCACAGATACGCAGTATTTT; CDR3: CASSHSLAGGYISTDTQYF
size: few; D: NA; J: TRBJ1-1; V: TRBV5-1; DNA: TGCGCCAGCAGCTTGGCCCTAGAGACTGAAGCTTTCTTT; CDR3: CASSLALETEAFF
size: NA; D: NA; J: TRBJ1-3; V: TRBV2; DNA: TGTGCCAGCAGTATTGGACAGAACGGGAACACCATATATTTT; CDR3: CASSIGQNGNTIYF
size: NA; D: NA; J: TRBJ1-5; V: TRBV19; DNA: TGTGCCAGTAGTATAGGCAGGTTTCAGCCCCAGCATTTT; CDR3: CASSIGRFQPQHF
size: NA; D: NA; J: TRBJ2-1; V: TRBV4-2; DNA: TGTGCCAGCAGCCAAGACGGGGGGCCAGAATACAATGAGCAGTTCTTC; CDR3: CASSQDGGPEYNEQFF
size: NA; D: TRBD1; J: TRBJ2-7; V: TRBV5-1; DNA: TGCGCCAGCAGCCCGGGACAGGCCGGCGAGCAGTACTTC; CDR3: CASSPGQAGEQYF
size: NA; D: NA; J: TRBJ2-2; V: TRBV30; DNA: TGTGCCTGGATGTGGTCCCCTACGAACACCGGGGAGCTGTTTTTT; CDR3: CAWMWSPTNTGELFF
size: NA; D: NA; J: TRBJ2-7; V: TRBV27; DNA: TGTGCCAGCAGTTCACGAGGGACATCCTCCTACGAGCAGTACTTC; CDR3: CASSSRGTSSYEQYF
size: NA; D: NA; J: TRBJ2-4; V: TRBV7-9; DNA: TGTGCCAGCAGCTTAACCGGCGAGAGGCCAGCCAAAAACATTCAGTACTTC; CDR3: CASSLTGERPAKNIQYF
size: NA; D: NA; J: TRBJ1-2; V: TRBV4-1; DNA: TGCGCCAGCAGTAACGTCCGGGGGGCGCCCAACTATGGCTACACCTTC; CDR3: CASSNVRGAPNYGYTF
size: NA; D: TRBD2; J: TRBJ2-7; V: TRBV4-2; DNA: TGTGCCAGCAGCCAAGATTGGACTAGCGGGAGGGGCTTCTCCTACGAGCAGTACTTC; CDR3: CASSQDWTSGRGFSYEQYF
size: NA; D: TRBD2; J: TRBJ2-7; V: TRBV4-2; DNA: TGTGCCAGCAGCCAAGAGTGGATGTCTAGCGGGAGGGGGGACGAGCAGTACTTC; CDR3: CASSQEWMSSGRGDEQYF
size: NA; D: NA; J: TRBJ1-2; V: TRBV7-9; DNA: TGTGCCAGCAGCTTAGGGGGGGGTAGCTATGGCTACACCTTC; CDR3: CASSLGGGSYGYTF
size: NA; D: NA; J: TRBJ2-7; V: TRBV10-3; DNA: TGTGCCATCAGTGAGTCCATGCGGACACCCACCTACGAGCAGTACTTC; CDR3: CAISESMRTPTYEQYF
size: NA; D: NA; J: TRBJ2-5; V: TRBV5-1; DNA: TGCGCCAGCAGCTTGGCTCGGGGACTAGAGACCCAGTACTTC; CDR3: CASSLARGLETQYF
size: NA; D: NA; J: TRBJ2-7; V: TRBV6-1; DNA: TGTGCCAGCAGTGAAGCGAACAGAAAGGGAGCCGAGCAGTACTTC; CDR3: CASSEANRKGAEQYF
size: NA; D: NA; J: TRBJ2-3; V: TRBV10-2; DNA: TGCGCCAGCAGGGAGGGGCGGGGTTGGACAGATACGCAGTATTTT; CDR3: CASREGRGWTDTQYF
size: NA; D: NA; J: TRBJ2-4; V: TRBV19; DNA: TGTGCCAGCCGGGAAGCCAGCATTCAGTACTTC; CDR3: CASREASIQYF
size: NA; D: NA; J: TRBJ1-6; V: TRBV6-4; DNA: TGTGCCAGCAGTGACAGGGGAAAAAGGAATTCACCCCTCCACTTT; CDR3: CASSDRGKRNSPLHF
size: NA; D: NA; J: TRBJ1-2; V: TRBV4-2; DNA: TGTGCCAGCAGCCAAGATTTCGCAGCTAACTATGGCTACACCTTC; CDR3: CASSQDFAANYGYTF
size: NA; D: NA; J: TRBJ2-7; V: TRBV6-5; DNA: TGTGCCAGCAGCTCGGGGATCCTCTCCTACGAGCAGTACTTC; CDR3: CASSSGILSYEQYF
size: NA; D: NA; J: TRBJ2-3; V: TRBV11-2; DNA: TGTGCCAGCAGCCCCGGACCTCAAACACCGGGGACGCAGTATTTT; CDR3: CASSPGPQTPGTQYF
size: once; D: TRBD1; J: TRBJ1-6; V: TRBV27; DNA: TGTGCCAGCAGTCTCCGGCGACAGGGCCGACTGAGTAATTCACCCCTCCACTTT; CDR3: CASSLRRQGRLSNSPLHF
size: NA; D: NA; J: TRBJ1-1; V: TRBV5-1; DNA: TGCGCCAGCAGCTTGGTGGCAGAGAACACTGAAGCTTTCTTT; CDR3: CASSLVAENTEAFF
size: NA; D: NA; J: TRBJ2-1; V: TRBV5-5; DNA: TGTGCCAGCGGCCCAGGCTATGAGCAGTTCTTC; CDR3: CASGPGYEQFF
size: NA; D: TRBD1; J: TRBJ1-2; V: TRBV29-1; DNA: TGCAGCGCAACAACAGGGGACTATGGCTACACCTTC; CDR3: CSATTGDYGYTF
size: once; D: TRBD2; J: TRBJ2-1; V: TRBV5-1; DNA: TGCGCCAGCAGCCTCCTTGTAGCGGGAGGGCCCGGTGAGCAGTTCTTC; CDR3: CASSLLVAGGPGEQFF
size: NA; D: TRBD1; J: TRBJ1-1; V: TRBV5-1; DNA: TGCGCCAGCAGCTTGGGGACAGGGAGTACTGAAGCTTTCTTT; CDR3: CASSLGTGSTEAFF
size: NA; D: NA; J: TRBJ1-2; V: TRBV29-1; DNA: TGCAGCGCCCGGGACTCCCGCTATGGCTACACCTTC; CDR3: CSARDSRYGYTF
size: NA; D: NA; J: TRBJ1-1; V: TRBV19; DNA: TGTGCCAGTAGTATCATGTCCCTGAACACTGAAGCTTTCTTT; CDR3: CASSIMSLNTEAFF
size: NA; D: TRBD1; J: TRBJ1-1; V: TRBV12-5; DNA: TGTGCTAGTGGTTCCTGGACAGGGGGGAACACTGAAGCTTTCTTT; CDR3: CASGSWTGGNTEAFF
size: NA; D: NA; J: TRBJ1-3; V: TRBV6-1; DNA: TGTGCCAGCAGTGAAAGGGGTGGGGGAAACACCATATATTTT; CDR3: CASSERGGGNTIYF
size: NA; D: TRBD1; J: TRBJ2-7; V: TRBV6-1; DNA: TGTGCCAGCATCAGGACAGGCAAAAGCTCCTACGAGCAGTACTTC; CDR3: CASIRTGKSSYEQYF
size: once; D: TRBD2; J: TRBJ2-7; V: TRBV15; DNA: TGTGCCACCAGCGGAATGATTAGCGGGAGGGATTCCTACGAGCAGTACTTC; CDR3: CATSGMISGRDSYEQYF
size: NA; D: TRBD2; J: TRBJ2-3; V: TRBV5-1; DNA: TGCGCCAGCAGCTCTGCTAGCGGGGGGGCTACAGATACGCAGTATTTT; CDR3: CASSSASGGATDTQYF
size: NA; D: TRBD1; J: TRBJ1-4; V: TRBV7-9; DNA: TGTGCCAGCAGTCCGGGACAGGGTAATGAAAAACTGTTTTTT; CDR3: CASSPGQGNEKLFF
size: NA; D: TRBD1; J: TRBJ2-7; V: TRBV5-4; DNA: TGTGCCAGCAGCTTGGCCCCCGGGACAGGGGACTACGAGCAGTACTTC; CDR3: CASSLAPGTGDYEQYF
size: NA; D: TRBD2; J: TRBJ2-3; V: TRBV7-9; DNA: TGTGCCAGCAGCTTAGCTCAAGCGGGGCGCACAGATACGCAGTATTTT; CDR3: CASSLAQAGRTDTQYF
size: NA; D: TRBD2; J: TRBJ2-7; V: TRBV10-1; DNA: TGCGCCAGCAGTGCGGGGATAGCGGGAGGGGTATACGAGCAGTACTTC; CDR3: CASSAGIAGGVYEQYF
size: NA; D: TRBD2; J: TRBJ2-7; V: TRBV13; DNA: TGTGCCAGCAGCCCCGGGGGGGCCCACGAGCAGTACTTC; CDR3: CASSPGGAHEQYF
size: NA; D: TRBD2; J: TRBJ2-1; V: TRBV5-1; DNA: TGCGCCAGCAGCGTACCGGGACTAGCGGGAGGGAATGAGCAGTTCTTC; CDR3: CASSVPGLAGGNEQFF
size: few; D: TRBD1; J: TRBJ1-5; V: TRBV7-8; DNA: TGTGCCAGCAGCTTAGGATCGGCAGGGGGCCCCCCACAGCCCCAGCATTTT; CDR3: CASSLGSAGGPPQPQHF